Each of the 14 T cell receptor beta chains below was sequenced from the same sample in a study of CD8 T cells in ankylosing spondylitis. From the 5' RACE reads, TCRdb called clonotypes with MiXCR, one entry per CDR3 protein. The sample includes about 360,000 distinct CDR3 sequences, 20% seen only once; the top ten take about an eighth. The sample consisted of blood, either unsorted or a sorted T cell fraction (not recorded which). The receptors were gathered from a male donor with ankylosing spondylitis or in good health (not recorded which).

This clonotype was seen a handful of times. The V gene is TRBV12-3 or TRBV12-4, the J gene TRBJ1-3, with 8 bases aligning to TRBD1. This CDR3 is 14 amino acids long. V dropped 10 bases and J dropped 3; count of bases not matched to a gene: 8. DNA for the CDR3: TGTGCCATCCTGGACAGGGATTTTGGAAACACCATATATTTT. It is translated as CAILDRDFGNTIYF.

In this sample, this clonotype turned up a few times. The chain employs TRBV28 and TRBJ2-5, with TRBD1 identical over 8 bases. The length of the CDR3 is 16 residues. Germline-derived CDR1 and CDR2 are MDHEN and SYDVKM. J lost 1 base, V lost 5 bases, and 9 bases had no gene match. CDR3: CASSTPDRESQETQYF. The CDR3 nucleotides read TGTGCCAGCAGTACCCCGGACAGGGAAAGCCAAGAGACCCAGTACTTC.

This clonotype was picked up a small number of times. The chain combines TRBV29-1 with TRBJ2-2; D may be TRBD1 (5 bases). Trimming took 7 bases from V and 0 from J, leaving 9 bases between them. Germline V gene data show CDR1 as SQVTM and CDR2 as ANQGSEA. The CDR3 has 13 residues. CDR3 amino acids: CSGETANTGELFF. The DNA of the CDR3 is TGCAGCGGAGAGACAGCGAACACCGGGGAGCTGTTTTTT.

This clonotype was observed a handful of times. The chain is built from TRBV7-9 and TRBJ2-7; D is possibly TRBD2 (6 bases). Germline values: CDR1 SEHNR, CDR2 FQNEAQ (reference sequence). The V end lost 5 bases, the J end lost 3 bases, and 11 bases lay between the germline ends. CDR3 length equals 13 residues. The CDR3 spells CASSRDSNYEQYF. CDR3 sequence (DNA): TGTGCCAGCAGCCGGGACTCCAACTACGAGCAGTACTTC.

This clonotype was recorded a few times. This chain joins TRBV12-3 or TRBV12-4 and TRBJ2-5, with D tentatively TRBD1 (5 bases). The ends were cut back, 1 base at V and 4 bases at J, with 10 bases in the middle. The CDR3 is 14 residues long. The CDR3: CASSLGMGRETQYF. The CDR3 bases are TGTGCCAGCAGTTTAGGTATGGGGCGAGAGACCCAGTACTTC.

This clonotype was seen a handful of times. The chain recombines TRBV29-1 with TRBJ2-1, with D maybe TRBD1 (5 bases). This CDR3 contains 15 residues. Per the germline V gene, CDR1 is SQVTM and CDR2 is ANQGSEA. V lost 6 bases and J lost 0, with 15 bases in between. CDR3 bases: TGCAGCGTGTCGACAGCCCTGAGCTCCTACAATGAGCAGTTCTTC. Translation: CSVSTALSSYNEQFF.

This clonotype has more than one count but fewer than ten. The V call is TRBV27, the J call TRBJ2-5, with 9 bases aligning to TRBD2. This CDR3 is 14 amino acids long. The germline V gene encodes CDR1 MNHEY and CDR2 SMNVEV (reference sequence). Losses at the gene ends were 3 bases for V and 7 bases for J; bases not matched to a gene: 6. The CDR3 DNA sequence: TGTGCCAGCAGTTTGACTAGCGGCCGGGGGACCCAGTACTTC. This gives the protein CASSLTSGRGTQYF.

The CDR3 DNA reads as TGTGCCAGCAGCGGAAATAATTCACCCCTCCACTTT. This translates into CASSGNNSPLHF. The chain joins TRBV9 to TRBJ1-6, with D unresolved. The V gene lost 3 bases and the J gene lost 5 bases, with 3 bases spanning the gap. CDR1 and CDR2 from the germline V gene are SGDLS and YYNGEE. The CDR3 totals 12 residues.

The J gene is TRBJ2-1, the V gene TRBV6-5; tentative D call: TRBD1 (5 bases). Germline V gene data show CDR1 as MNHEY and CDR2 as SVGAGI. CDR3 size: 14 residues. V shed 3 bases and J shed 8 bases, with 14 bases lying between them. This CDR3 is CASSYLPGSHEQFF. CDR3 bases: TGTGCCAGCAGTTATTTGCCAGGGTCCCATGAGCAGTTCTTC.

The sample holds a few counts of this clonotype. The chain combines TRBV11-2 with TRBJ1-4; perhaps TRBD1 as D (5 bases). The CDR3 runs to 15 residues. The germline gives CDR1 SGHAT, CDR2 FQNNGV. V lost 2 bases to trimming and J lost 6 bases, with 13 bases between them. The DNA for the CDR3 is TGTGCCAGCAGCTTATGGGCGGACACTGATGAAAAACTGTTTTTT. Protein sequence: CASSLWADTDEKLFF.

This sequence joins TRBV29-1 and TRBJ2-7, with D unclear. Looked up from germline, CDR1 is SQVTM and CDR2 is ANQGSEA. The CDR3 consists of 11 residues. Trimming left V 4 bases short and J 3 bases short, with 7 bases between. CDR3 nucleotides: TGCAGCGTTGCCACCGTCTACGAGCAGTACTTC. Translated: CSVATVYEQYF.

The CDR3 is CASSLADPLPGELFF. CDR3 DNA sequence: TGTGCCAGCAGCTTAGCGGACCCTCTTCCCGGGGAGCTGTTTTTT. The chain has TRBV7-9 and TRBJ2-2; D remains unclear. This CDR3 contains 15 residues. The V end lost 0 bases, the J end lost 6 bases, and 11 bases lay between the germline ends. In germline, CDR1 is SEHNR, CDR2 FQNEAQ (reference sequence).

CDR3 nucleotides: TGTGCCAGCAGCTTAGTGGGAGACTATGGCTACACCTTC. This translates into CASSLVGDYGYTF. The chain combines TRBV13 with TRBJ1-2; no definite D call. Germline assignment: CDR1 PRHDT and CDR2 FYEKMQ (reference sequence). The V end lost 1 base, the J end lost 3 bases, and 6 bases lay between the germline ends. CDR3 length: 13 residues. Using reference TRBV13 and TRBJ1-2 for the parts outside the CDR3, the full variable domain is AAGVIQSPRHLIKEKRETATLKCYPIPRHDTVYWYQQGPGQDPQFLISFYEKMQSDKGSIPDRFSAQQFSDYHSELNMSSLELGDSALYFCASSLVGDYGYTFGSGTRLTVV.

This chain links TRBV20-1 with TRBJ2-2; D is perhaps TRBD2 (6 bases). Germline V gene lookup returns CDR1 DFQATT and CDR2 SNEGSKA (reference sequence). V was shortened by 1 base and J by 1 base, with 10 bases between the two germline ends. The CDR3 is made up of 15 amino acids. The CDR3 is CSARVWGENTGELFF. In DNA, the CDR3 is TGCAGTGCTAGAGTGTGGGGGGAGAACACCGGGGAGCTGTTTTTT.